The 15 T cell receptor beta chains below were found in one sample sequenced in a study of shared clonotypes between healthy human individuals. Sequencing used immunoSEQ multiplex PCR; TCRdb keeps in-frame clones, though not all of them. Of around 340,000 clones detected, around 67% appear once; the ten largest clones hold about 10%. The sequencing input was memory CD4+ T cells sorted from blood. Described subset: CD45RA-negative fraction. These receptors were obtained from a man younger than 45 in good health.

This clone occurred many times. The gene calls are TRBV28 and TRBJ2-7; TRBD1 agrees at 7 bases. The CDR3 consists of 14 residues. Per germline, CDR1 MDHEN and CDR2 SYDVKM. The V gene end was trimmed by 6 bases and the J gene end by 0 bases; junction bases not matched to a gene: 5. CDR3: CASSKTGSSYEQYF. CDR3 DNA sequence: TGTGCCAGCAGCAAGACAGGGAGCTCCTACGAGCAGTACTTC.

The chain uses TRBV18 and TRBJ1-1; no clear D gene. The CDR3 is made up of 15 amino acids. The germline V gene encodes CDR1 KGHSH and CDR2 LQKENI. Trimming stripped 3 bases from V and 4 bases from J, with 15 bases between. The CDR3 loop reads CASSPLPDVSTEAFF. As DNA, the CDR3 is TGTGCCAGCTCACCTTTACCCGACGTGAGCACTGAAGCTTTCTTT.

The chain carries TRBV18 and TRBJ2-5; no firm D call. CDR3 length equals 13 residues. Germline V gene sequence: CDR1 KGHSH, CDR2 LQKENI. The V gene lost 4 bases and the J gene lost 1 base, with 7 bases spanning the gap. DNA of the CDR3: TGTGCCAGCTCACGTAGTTTCCAAGAGACCCAGTACTTC. Amino acid sequence: CASSRSFQETQYF.

This chain connects TRBV7-8 to TRBJ2-7; 8 bases agree with TRBD1. This CDR3 contains 14 residues. In germline, CDR1 is SGHVS, CDR2 FQNEAQ. Trimming took 5 bases from V and 2 from J; bases not matched to a gene: 5. The DNA of the CDR3 is TGTGCCAGCAGCCAGAGGACAGGGCCCTACGAGCAGTACTTC. As protein: CASSQRTGPYEQYF.

This sequence joins TRBV5-4 and TRBJ2-7; D possibly corresponds to TRBD1 (6 bases). V lost 0 bases to trimming and J lost 2 bases, with 9 bases between them. Germline V gene lookup returns CDR1 SGHNT and CDR2 YYREEE (reference sequence). This CDR3 has 14 amino acids. The CDR3 sequence is CASSLEGTTYEQYF. CDR3 DNA sequence: TGTGCCAGCAGCTTGGAAGGGACAACCTACGAGCAGTACTTC.

CDR3 protein: CASREAGTSSQGGETQYF. CDR3 DNA sequence: TGTGCCAGCAGAGAAGCCGGGACTAGCAGTCAGGGGGGGGAGACCCAGTACTTC. The V call is TRBV28, the J call TRBJ2-5; TRBD2 aligns across 9 bases. CDR1 is MDHEN and CDR2 is SYDVKM in the germline V gene. This CDR3 contains 18 residues. The V segment lost 6 bases and the J segment 5 bases; nucleotides outside the gene matches: 19.

This clone was recorded only once. The V and J genes are TRBV5-4 and TRBJ1-4; 7 bases are a match to TRBD1. The junction had 4 bases not matched to a gene; V was cut back by 3 bases and J by 2 bases. CDR3 length: 15 amino acids. Germline V lookup: CDR1 SGHNT, CDR2 YYREEE (reference sequence). The chain's CDR3 is CASSYGTATNEKLFF. CDR3 coding DNA: TGTGCCAGCAGCTACGGGACAGCGACTAATGAAAAACTGTTTTTT.

About this clone itself: This specimen includes other DNA sequences encoding the same CDR3. The chain couples TRBV5-4 to TRBJ1-2; TRBD1 matches at 7 bases. The CDR3 is made up of 14 amino acids. Germline V lookup: CDR1 SGHNT, CDR2 YYREEE (reference sequence). Unmatched junction bases numbered 7, after V lost 4 bases and J lost 4 bases. The CDR3 loop reads CASSPGQETYGYTF. CDR3 DNA sequence: TGTGCCAGCAGCCCCGGACAGGAGACCTATGGCTACACCTTC.

This chain uses TRBV5-1 with TRBJ1-1; no firm D call. The V end was cut by 1 base, the J end by 0 bases, with 13 bases between. Germline V gives CDR1 SGHRS, CDR2 YFSETQ. The CDR3 length is 16 residues. The CDR3 region is CASSLSLRTLNTEAFF. The CDR3 DNA follows: TGCGCCAGCAGCTTGTCCTTGCGGACCTTGAACACTGAAGCTTTCTTT. The full variable domain, with the rest looked up from reference TRBV5-1 and TRBJ1-1, is KAGVTQTPRYLIKTRGQQVTLSCSPISGHRSVSWYQQTPGQGLQFLFEYFSETQRNKGNFPGRFSGRQFSNSRSEMNVSTLELGDSALYLCASSLSLRTLNTEAFFGQGTRLTVV.

The J gene is TRBJ1-4, the V gene TRBV15; 8 bases match TRBD1. The CDR3 consists of 15 residues. In germline, CDR1 is LNHNV, CDR2 YYDKDF (reference sequence). V shed 6 bases, J shed 4 bases, and the junction held 7 bases outside the gene matches. The CDR3 sequence is CATSRQGTRNEKLFF. DNA for the CDR3: TGTGCCACCAGTAGACAGGGGACCCGTAATGAAAAACTGTTTTTT.

The table lists this clone with a few counts. This chain uses TRBV9 with TRBJ2-1, with 8 positions matching TRBD2. J was trimmed by 2 bases and V by 4 bases; bases with no gene match: 5. The germline gives CDR1 SGDLS, CDR2 YYNGEE. This CDR3 has 15 amino acids. In nucleotides, the CDR3 is TGTGCCAGCAGCCCCCGTAGCGGGACCTACAATGAGCAGTTCTTC. Translated: CASSPRSGTYNEQFF.

The chain uses TRBV7-2 and TRBJ2-2, with a possible D match to TRBD2 (7 bases). Between the trimmed V and J ends, which lost 1 base and 5 bases, there was a span of 11 bases. Germline CDR1 reads SGHTA; CDR2 reads FQGNSA. CDR3 length: 15 amino acids. CDR3 bases: TGTGCCAGCAGCTTAGAGGGAGGGGGGACCGGGGAGCTGTTTTTT. Protein sequence: CASSLEGGGTGELFF.

V gene TRBV5-4 combines with J gene TRBJ2-1, with 8 nucleotides matching TRBD1. With V trimmed by 3 bases and J by 6 bases, 5 bases remained unmatched. Germline CDR1 SGHNT, CDR2 YYREEE (reference sequence). The CDR3 totals 14 residues. The CDR3 sequence is CASSSKTGGNEQFF. The CDR3, as DNA: TGTGCCAGCAGCTCAAAAACAGGGGGCAATGAGCAGTTCTTC.

This rearrangement joins TRBV29-1 to TRBJ2-4; D is unclear. Germline-derived CDR1 and CDR2 are SQVTM and ANQGSEA. V lost 4 bases and J lost 1, with 14 bases in between. CDR3 length equals 15 residues. CDR3 nucleotide sequence: TGCAGCGTTGGCCGGTTGGATGGGGCCAAAAACATTCAGTACTTC. This encodes CSVGRLDGAKNIQYF.

V is TRBV7-6 and J is TRBJ2-7, with a weak D call TRBD2 (5 bases). Germline CDR1 SGHVS, CDR2 FNYEAQ. The CDR3 is 15 residues long. Deletions cut 1 base from V and 2 bases from J, with 12 bases between. The chain's CDR3 is CASSLVEDPTYEQYF. As DNA, the CDR3 is TGTGCCAGCAGCTTAGTGGAGGATCCGACCTACGAGCAGTACTTC.